Below, 19 T cell receptor beta chains from the same sample are listed, as sequenced in a study of CD8+CD57+ T cells in acquired aplastic anemia. Genomic DNA acted as the template from which TCR beta VDJ combination and CDR3 sequence profiling were carried out. TCRdb itself ran the reads through MiXCR, one entry per CDR3 protein. The sample gives approximately 260,000 distinct CDR3 sequences, roughly 82% of which show up once; about 41% is in the top ten. Patients sequenced had flow cytometry evidence of CD8+CD57+ cell expansion. Sequenced: sorted CD4+, CD8+, or CD8+CD57+ T cells (not recorded which) from PBMCs. Receptor source: a human donor with aplastic anemia.

V usage is TRBV7-8 and J usage is TRBJ2-6; D is possibly TRBD1 or TRBD2 (5 bases each). Germline CDR1 and CDR2: SGHVS and FQNEAQ. Trimming removed 5 bases at V and 16 bases at J, with 27 bases between. The CDR3 has 16 amino acids. The CDR3, as DNA: TGTGCCAGCAGCCTGGCGTCACTAGACGGGGCCAATGAGCTGACTTTC. The encoded protein is CASSLASLDGANELTF.

V usage is TRBV7-8 and J usage is TRBJ2-2; D is unresolved. The CDR3 contains 15 residues. Germline V gives CDR1 SGHVS, CDR2 FQNEAQ. Trimming shortened V by 6 bases and J by 5 bases, and 16 bases separated the two germline ends. As DNA, the CDR3 is TGTGCCAGCAGTTGTCATCCGGACGGGACCGGGGAGCTGTTTTTT. It yields the protein CASSCHPDGTGELFF. The full variable domain, in which reference TRBV7-8 and TRBJ2-2 provide the parts outside the CDR3, is GAGVSQSPRYKVAKRGQDVALRCDPISGHVSLFWYQQALGQGPEFLTYFQNEAQLDKSGLPSDRFFAERPEGSVSTLKIQRTQQEDSAVYLCASSCHPDGTGELFFGEGSRLTVL.

This clonotype has ten or more counts. V gene TRBV7-3 combines with J gene TRBJ2-5; D uncertain. Germline values: CDR1 SGHTA, CDR2 FQGTGA. CDR3 length equals 16 residues. The ends were cut back, 1 base at V and 0 bases at J, with 12 bases in the middle. The DNA for the CDR3 is TGTGCCAGCAGCTTAAGGCCGATCTCGTACCAAGAGACCCAGTACTTC. Its protein product is CASSLRPISYQETQYF.

This clonotype was seen a single time. It is likely a read error, because the conserved phenylalanine at the end of the CDR3 is missing. The DNA is omitted, as the CDR3 cannot be located on it reliably, and the CDR3 follows TCRdb's listing. The chain carries TRBV2 and TRBJ2-4; the table calls TRBD1, which could not be checked here. The CDR3 sequence runs 10 residues, both termini included. CDR1 and CDR2 (germline): SNHLY, FYNNEI. CDR3 protein: CASSLGFFGT.

The chain combines TRBV5-1 with TRBJ1-6; D gene ambiguous. V shed 1 base and J shed 5 bases, with 7 bases lying between them. Germline V gene lookup returns CDR1 SGHRS and CDR2 YFSETQ. This CDR3 is built from 14 residues. The CDR3 nucleotides read TGCGCCAGCAGCTTGAGATTTGATAATTCACCCCTCCACTTT. It translates to CASSLRFDNSPLHF.

The V call is TRBV7-9, the J call TRBJ2-3; D possibly corresponds to TRBD2 (6 bases). The CDR3 contains 16 residues. Germline CDR1 is SEHNR and CDR2 is FQNEAQ (reference sequence). V was shortened by 7 bases and J by 12 bases, with 29 bases between the two germline ends. The CDR3 spells CASTLESGPAGANQYF. CDR3 DNA: TGTGCCAGCACCCTAGAAAGCGGGCCCGCTGGGGCCAACCAGTATTTT.

CDR3 sequence (DNA): TGTGCCAGCAAGGATTTTGGGTGGGAAGTCGCCTACGAGCAGTACGTC. Its protein product is CASKDFGWEVAYEQYV. The gene calls are TRBV6-1 and TRBJ2-7; D not resolved. The germline V gene has CDR1 MNHNS and CDR2 SASEGT. CDR3 length: 16 amino acids. The V end was cut by 7 bases, the J end by 2 bases, with 21 bases between.

The rearrangement links TRBV19 to TRBJ2-3; D unresolved. V was trimmed by 6 bases and J by 5 bases, leaving 9 bases between them. The CDR3 is made up of 12 amino acids. From germline, CDR1 is LNHDA and CDR2 SQIVND (reference sequence). CDR3 sequence reads: CASRRIGDTQYF. The DNA of the CDR3 is TGTGCCAGTAGACGGATAGGAGATACGCAGTATTTT.

Concerning this clonotype: The junction shows a germline mismatch at one end, possibly a read error. The rearrangement links TRBV2 to TRBJ1-2; 7 positions agree with TRBD1. CDR3 length equals 14 residues. The germline V gene has CDR1 SNHLY and CDR2 FYNNEI. The CDR3 sequence: CASSSDRVGYGHTF. DNA of the CDR3: TGTGCCAGCAGCTCCGACAGGGTTGGCTATGGCCACACCTTC.

Note on this clonotype: In this CDR3 the conserved last residue, phenylalanine or tryptophan, is missing, so a read error is likely. Because the CDR3's place on the DNA is in doubt, the DNA is left out and the CDR3 is given as listed by TCRdb. This chain connects TRBV24-1 to TRBJ2-1; the table's D call, TRBD1, was not checked against the DNA. From germline, CDR1 is KGHDR and CDR2 SFDVKD. The CDR3 adds up to 15 amino acids, both ends counted. CDR3 region: CATSDFNRADRGPNI.

Of note for this clonotype: A read error may be the cause here, since a much bigger clone is one base away. The chain combines TRBV5-6 with TRBJ1-1; D is unclear. The V end was cut by 3 bases, the J end by 1 base, with 13 bases between. The CDR3 totals 15 residues. Germline CDR1 reads SGHDT; CDR2 reads YYEEEE. This CDR3 reads CASSSVDAGNTEAFF. In DNA form, the CDR3 reads TGTGCCAGCAGCTCCGTTGACGCAGGGAACACTGAAGCTTTCTTT. Supplemented by reference TRBV5-6 and TRBJ1-1, the full variable domain reads DAGVTQSPTHLIKTRGQQVTLRCSPKSGHDTVSWYQQALGQGPQFIFQYYEEEERQRGNFPDRFSGHQFPNYSSELNVNALLLGDSALYLCASSSVDAGNTEAFFGQGTRLTVV.

The V call is TRBV5-4, the J call TRBJ2-7; 7 bases line up with TRBD1. Germline V gene data show CDR1 as SGHNT and CDR2 as YYREEE (reference sequence). The CDR3 has 18 amino acids. The V gene end was trimmed by 4 bases and the J gene end by 1 base; junction bases not matched to a gene: 17. The CDR3 loop is CASSSSGYGTALSYEQYV. CDR3 coding DNA: TGTGCCAGCAGCAGCAGCGGCTACGGGACAGCCCTTTCCTACGAGCAGTACGTC.

J is TRBJ1-1 and V is TRBV29-1; no clear D gene. Germline assignment: CDR1 SQVTM and CDR2 ANQGSEA. With 7 bases removed from V and 0 bases from J, the gap between germline ends came to 6 bases. The CDR3 is made up of 11 amino acids. CDR3 in amino acids: CSADVNTEAFF. The DNA of the CDR3 is TGCAGCGCTGACGTGAACACTGAAGCTTTCTTT.

This chain links TRBV7-2 with TRBJ2-7; D unclear. Germline V lookup: CDR1 SGHTA, CDR2 FQGNSA. V shed 2 bases and J shed 4 bases, with 24 bases lying between them. This CDR3 spans 18 amino acids. CDR3 loop: CASSLHTVATDLSYEQYV. CDR3 coding DNA: TGTGCCAGCAGCTTACATACCGTCGCAACAGACCTTTCGTACGAGCAGTACGTC.

This clonotype occurred a few times. Its ends do not fully match the called genes, so a read error is possible. The chain links TRBV7-3 to TRBJ1-1; D unclear. Germline CDR1 SGHTA, CDR2 FQGTGA. The CDR3 has 15 residues. CDR3 protein: CASSLDLTRTTEAFF. In nucleotides, the CDR3 is TGTGCCAGCAGCTTAGATCTGACACGGACCACCGAAGCCTTCTTT. Full variable domain (remainder filled in from reference TRBV7-3 and TRBJ1-1): GAGVSQTPSNKVTEKGKYVELRCDPISGHTALYWYRQSLGQGPEFLIYFQGTGAADDSGLPNDRFFAVRPEGSVSTLKIQRTERGDSAVYLCASSLDLTRTTEAFFGQGTRLTVV.

This clonotype was observed once. The junction and the germline gene differ at one end; a read error may be behind it. This chain links TRBV7-2 with TRBJ1-4; D may be TRBD1 (5 bases). The CDR3 extends over 17 amino acids. Germline values: CDR1 SGHTA, CDR2 FQGNSA. CDR3 amino acids: CASSWDLDPDTQCKTVF. The CDR3 DNA sequence: TGTGCCAGCAGCTGGGACCTTGATCCCGATACGCAGTGTAAAACTGTTTTT.

The chain joins TRBV7-3 to TRBJ2-1, with a tentative D call TRBD1 (7 bases). Germline loops: CDR1 SGHTA, CDR2 FQGTGA. The CDR3 extends over 12 amino acids. V was trimmed by 10 bases and J by 8 bases, leaving 15 bases between them. The CDR3 nucleotides are TGTGCCATCCCAGGGGGGAGCGATGAGCAGTTCTTC. Translated, it gives CAIPGGSDEQFF.

This chain links TRBV2 with TRBJ1-1, with D possibly TRBD1 on 6 matching bases. Germline V gene lookup returns CDR1 SNHLY and CDR2 FYNNEI. The length of the CDR3 is 15 residues. Trimming removed 6 bases at V and 13 bases at J, with 27 bases between. CDR3 coding DNA: TGTGCCAGCAGGTTCGGGCGCACAGGGACGCATTATTTTTTCTTT. Protein: CASRFGRTGTHYFFF.

This clonotype has ten or more counts. The chain has TRBV27 and TRBJ2-1; no firm D call. V lost 4 bases and J 8 bases, leaving 9 bases between the germline ends. Germline values: CDR1 MNHEY, CDR2 SMNVEV (reference sequence). The CDR3 has 12 amino acids. The DNA of the CDR3 is TGTGCCAGCAGTTGGAAGGGTTATGAGCAGTTCTTC. Amino acids: CASSWKGYEQFF.